This T cell receptor (beta chain) comes out of a study of CD8 T cells in Susac syndrome. Sequencing of TCR beta was undertaken in CD8+ and CD4+ T cells derived from blood. J lost 6 bases, V lost 5 bases, and 2 bases had no gene match. Germline loops: CDR1 DFQATT, CDR2 SNEGSKA (reference sequence). The CDR3 runs 11 residues. Note on this clonotype: No antigen is known for it.

Broader study findings: It was acknowledged in the study that the number of individuals who were included in its TCR sequencing and HLA analysis was relatively small.

Random hexamers were used to reverse transcribe the RNA input (roughly 0.5 to 1 ug). TCRdb reprocessed the immunoSEQ multiplex PCR reads with MiXCR, giving one entry per CDR3 protein. Seen here are roughly 200,000 distinct CDR3 sequences, 90% to 95% observed once, and the top ten hold around 0.1%. Source material: CD4+ T cells from PBMCs. The receptor was derived from a human donor in good health. The gene calls are TRBV20-1 and TRBJ2-7; TRBD1 matches at 9 bases. CDR3 in DNA: TGCAGTGCTGAGACAGGGGGCGAGCAGTACTTC. This gives the protein CSAETGGEQYF.